Each of the 3 T cell receptor beta chains below was sequenced from the same sample in a study of long-term antiretroviral therapy in people with HIV. Survey-level immunoSEQ v3.0 assays were run. Here immunoSEQ multiplex PCR was the method, and the copy in TCRdb shows in-frame clones only, minus some. The data show fewer than 35,000 clones, roughly 85% seen once. Sequencing used unsorted PBMCs, obtained 3.3 years after starting antiretroviral therapy. The receptor source for this set is a man between 18 and 35 years old with HIV.

The V gene is TRBV11-2, the J gene TRBJ1-5; D is ambiguous. V was trimmed by 9 bases and J by 2 bases, leaving 11 bases between them. The CDR3 is 13 residues long. Germline assignment: CDR1 SGHAT and CDR2 FQNNGV. The CDR3 region is CASQAMGNQPQHF. The CDR3 DNA follows: TGTGCCAGTCAGGCCATGGGCAATCAGCCCCAGCATTTT.

V and J are TRBV2 and TRBJ1-4; D is ambiguous. Germline CDR1 and CDR2: SNHLY and FYNNEI. The CDR3 loop spans 14 amino acids. Trimming shortened V by 0 bases and J by 8 bases, and 10 bases separated the two germline ends. The CDR3 nucleotides are TGTGCCAGCAGTGAAGCGCCGGGGTACGAAAAACTGTTTTTT. Protein: CASSEAPGYEKLFF. Full variable domain (rest looked up from reference TRBV2 and TRBJ1-4): EPEVTQTPSHQVTQMGQEVILRCVPISNHLYFYWYRQILGQKVEFLVSFYNNEISEKSEIFDDQFSVERPDGSNFTLKIRSTKLEDSAMYFCASSEAPGYEKLFFGSGTQLSVL.

Sample share makes this clone large (0.1 to 1%). The chain has TRBV19 and TRBJ2-3; either TRBD1 or TRBD2 may supply D (5 bases each). V was trimmed by 8 bases and J by 2 bases, leaving 17 bases between them. The CDR3 covers 15 residues. Germline loops: CDR1 LNHDA, CDR2 SQIVND (reference sequence). CDR3 residues: CASSLRDRFTDTQYF. CDR3 sequence (DNA): TGTGCCAGTTCACTTCGGGACCGCTTCACAGATACGCAGTATTTT.